These 29 T cell receptor beta chains were all obtained from the same sample, sequenced in a study of regulatory and conventional T cells in RAG deficiency. The assay was immunoSEQ multiplex PCR, and TCRdb's table has in-frame clones only and misses some. Of about 34,000 clones listed, about three quarters are singletons. Conventional CD4+ T cells were sorted from blood as CD25-low CD127-high cells. These sequences were also reported in another study, on regulatory T cells. That paper states: The primer mix had 52 TRBV and 13 TRBJ primers.

The sequenced sample was CD4+ effector T cells sorted from blood. The origin of the receptors is a human donor in good health.

This chain uses TRBV7-3 with TRBJ1-1, with 7 bases lining up with TRBD1. The CDR3 covers 17 residues. J gave up 2 bases and V 5 bases, and 14 bases lay outside the gene matches. The germline CDR1 and CDR2 sequences are SGHTA and FQGTGA. CDR3 DNA: TGTGCCAGCAGCCCCCAGGGGGGGGCCGGGGGTAACACTGAAGCTTTCTTT. It codes for CASSPQGGAGGNTEAFF. The whole variable domain, remainder taken from reference TRBV7-3 and TRBJ1-1, is GAGVSQTPSNKVTEKGKYVELRCDPISGHTALYWYRQSLGQGPEFLIYFQGTGAADDSGLPNDRFFAVRPEGSVSTLKIQRTERGDSAVYLCASSPQGGAGGNTEAFFGQGTRLTVV.

The CDR3 sequence is CASSPQRGINYGYTF. In DNA form, the CDR3 reads TGTGCCAGCTCACCACAAAGGGGAATTAACTATGGCTACACCTTC. This chain uses TRBV18 with TRBJ1-2, with D tentatively TRBD1 (5 bases). The ends were cut back, 1 base at V and 1 base at J, with 10 bases in the middle. The CDR3 spans 15 residues. The V gene's germline CDR1 is KGHSH and CDR2 LQKENI.

This sequence joins TRBV7-6 and TRBJ2-1; D is uncertain. Per germline, CDR1 SGHVS and CDR2 FNYEAQ. There are 13 residues in the CDR3. Trimming took off 5 bases at V and 6 bases at J, with 11 bases between the two ends. CDR3: CASSPILGNEQFF. CDR3 coding DNA: TGTGCCAGCAGCCCAATATTGGGCAATGAGCAGTTCTTC. The full variable domain, completed using reference TRBV7-6 and TRBJ2-1, is GAGVSQSPRYKVTKRGQDVALRCDPISGHVSLYWYRQALGQGPEFLTYFNYEAQQDKSGLPNDRFSAERPEGSISTLTIQRTEQRDSAMYRCASSPILGNEQFFGPGTRLTVL.

The V gene is TRBV5-5, the J gene TRBJ1-5, with D perhaps matching TRBD1 (5 bases). Germline V gene lookup returns CDR1 SGHKS and CDR2 YYEKEE (reference sequence). CDR3 length: 15 amino acids. Trimming left V 0 bases short and J 2 bases short, with 9 bases between. The CDR3 nucleotides read TGTGCCAGCAGCTTGGTTAGGGACGGCAATCAGCCCCAGCATTTT. As protein: CASSLVRDGNQPQHF.

The sample holds a few counts of this clone. The chain links TRBV18 to TRBJ1-2; 7 nucleotides align to TRBD1. The J segment lost 8 bases and the V segment lost 3 bases, leaving 6 bases of the junction unmatched. Looked up from germline, CDR1 is KGHSH and CDR2 is LQKENI. The CDR3 contains 13 residues. CDR3 bases: TGTGCCAGCTCACCTGCGGGACAGATGGGCTACACCTTC. It encodes CASSPAGQMGYTF.

This rearrangement joins TRBV28 to TRBJ1-2, with unresolved D. V dropped 5 bases and J dropped 1 base, with 17 bases sitting between them. Looked up from germline, CDR1 is MDHEN and CDR2 is SYDVKM. This CDR3 region has 16 residues. The CDR3 sequence is CASSRGGTASNYGYTF. The CDR3 DNA sequence: TGTGCCAGCAGTCGGGGAGGAACAGCTAGTAACTATGGCTACACCTTC.

This clone was picked up a small number of times. The rearrangement links TRBV6-1 to TRBJ1-2; no reliable D call. CDR3 length: 13 amino acids. V was trimmed by 6 bases and J by 5 bases, leaving 13 bases between them. Germline CDR1 and CDR2: MNHNS and SASEGT. The CDR3 nucleotides read TGTGCCAGCAGGCTATCCCGGGGATATGGCTACACCTTC. The encoded protein is CASRLSRGYGYTF.

The chain combines TRBV6-1 with TRBJ2-5; 11 bases are a match to TRBD2. The trim removed 8 bases at V and 4 bases at J, leaving 6 bases unmatched. CDR1 and CDR2 from the germline V gene are MNHNS and SASEGT. This CDR3 is 14 amino acids long. In nucleotides, the CDR3 is TGTGCCAGCGAAGCTAGCGGGGGGAGAGAGACCCAGTACTTC. It codes for CASEASGGRETQYF.

The DNA of the CDR3 is TGTGCCAGCAGTGCAGACAGAAACTCCTACGAGCAGTACTTC. Protein product: CASSADRNSYEQYF. The V call is TRBV28, the J call TRBJ2-7, with D possibly matching TRBD1 (5 bases). V was pared by 5 bases and J by 0 bases, with 11 bases between. Germline V CDR1 and CDR2: MDHEN, SYDVKM. There are 14 residues in the CDR3.

V is TRBV7-2 and J is TRBJ1-5, with TRBD1 matching 7 bases. Trimming at V came to 1 base and at J to 6 bases, leaving 6 bases not matched to a gene. The CDR3 loop spans 15 amino acids. The V gene's germline CDR1 is SGHTA and CDR2 FQGNSA. CDR3 DNA: TGTGCCAGCAGCTTAGTTACGACAGGGAGTCAGCCCCAGCATTTT. Translating gives CASSLVTTGSQPQHF. The full variable domain, completed using reference TRBV7-2 and TRBJ1-5, is GAGVSQSPSNKVTEKGKDVELRCDPISGHTALYWYRQSLGQGLEFLIYFQGNSAPDKSGLPSDRFSAERTGGSVSTLTIQRTQQEDSAVYLCASSLVTTGSQPQHFGDGTRLSIL.

This chain connects TRBV2 to TRBJ2-5, with 8 bases matching TRBD1. Trimming cost V 5 bases and J 2 bases; bases outside gene matches: 4. CDR1 is SNHLY, CDR2 FYNNEI, per germline. The CDR3 totals 14 residues. The CDR3: CASSRDRNQETQYF. The CDR3, as DNA: TGTGCCAGCAGTCGGGACAGGAATCAAGAGACCCAGTACTTC.

The chain combines TRBV5-6 with TRBJ1-1; no firm D call. This CDR3 spans 15 amino acids. Between the trimmed V and J ends, which lost 1 base and 1 base, there was a span of 11 bases. The germline gives CDR1 SGHDT, CDR2 YYEEEE. In DNA, the CDR3 is TGTGCCAGCAGCTTGCCCGATTGGCCGAACACTGAAGCTTTCTTT. It specifies CASSLPDWPNTEAFF.

The rearrangement uses TRBV28 and TRBJ1-5, with D hard to call. V was clipped by 5 bases and J by 8 bases, with 16 bases between them. Germline loops: CDR1 MDHEN, CDR2 SYDVKM. CDR3 length: 14 residues. Here the CDR3 reads CASSPGSVWEPQHF. Written as DNA, the CDR3 is TGTGCCAGCAGTCCCGGGTCCGTCTGGGAGCCCCAGCATTTT.

V gene TRBV30 combines with J gene TRBJ1-5, with 11 bases identical to TRBD1. The CDR3 contains 16 residues. Germline-derived CDR1 and CDR2 are GTSNPN and SVGIG (reference sequence). J was trimmed by 6 bases and V by 0 bases; bases with no gene match: 7. The DNA for the CDR3 is TGTGCCTGGAGTGTACGATCCGGGACAGGGGGTCAGCCCCAGCATTTT. Translating gives CAWSVRSGTGGQPQHF. Based on the CDR3 plus reference TRBV30 and TRBJ1-5, the full variable domain is SQTIHQWPATLVQPVGSPLSLECTVEGTSNPNLYWYRQAAGRGLQLLFYSVGIGQISSEVPQNLSASRPQDRQFILSSKKLLLSDSGFYLCAWSVRSGTGGQPQHFGDGTRLSIL.

This chain uses TRBV19 with TRBJ2-1; 10 bases line up with TRBD2. Trimming cost V 5 bases and J 4 bases; bases outside gene matches: 5. The CDR3 length is 15 residues. CDR1 and CDR2 from the germline V gene are LNHDA and SQIVND (reference sequence). DNA of the CDR3: TGTGCCAGTAGTCAGACTAGCGGGCGGTACAATGAGCAGTTCTTC. Protein product: CASSQTSGRYNEQFF.

The chain carries TRBV7-2 and TRBJ2-7, with D unclear. V was shortened by 0 bases and J by 7 bases, with 7 bases between the two germline ends. The CDR3 loop spans 12 amino acids. Germline loops: CDR1 SGHTA, CDR2 FQGNSA. The CDR3 spells CASSLAPGEQYF. The DNA for the CDR3 is TGTGCCAGCAGCTTAGCGCCCGGAGAGCAGTACTTC.

V gene TRBV11-2 combines with J gene TRBJ1-5; no clear D gene. Trimming pared 1 base from V and 1 base from J, leaving 14 bases between. CDR3 length: 17 amino acids. Germline V gene sequence: CDR1 SGHAT, CDR2 FQNNGV. In DNA, the CDR3 is TGTGCCAGCAGCTTAGTTTTGTGTGTCGGAAGCAATCAGCCCCAGCATTTT. Protein sequence: CASSLVLCVGSNQPQHF.

The chain combines TRBV6-1 with TRBJ1-2; no definite D call. Germline V gives CDR1 MNHNS, CDR2 SASEGT. With 6 bases removed from V and 7 bases from J, the gap between germline ends came to 15 bases. The CDR3 covers 13 residues. This CDR3 is CASSADGWGGYTF. The CDR3 DNA reads as TGTGCCAGCAGCGCGGACGGTTGGGGTGGCTACACCTTC.

The V and J genes are TRBV6-1 and TRBJ2-4; TRBD2 is a possible D gene (7 bases). CDR3 length: 14 amino acids. Trimming shortened V by 8 bases and J by 4 bases, and 15 bases separated the two germline ends. Germline CDR1 and CDR2: MNHNS and SASEGT. In DNA, the CDR3 is TGTGCCAGCTCTGGGGGGGGCGCAAAAAACATTCAGTACTTC. Its translation is CASSGGGAKNIQYF.

This chain links TRBV2 with TRBJ1-5, with D uncertain. Trimming pared 5 bases from V and 0 bases from J, leaving 8 bases between. Germline V lookup: CDR1 SNHLY, CDR2 FYNNEI. This CDR3 is built from 14 residues. DNA for the CDR3: TGTGCCAGCAGTTACGCGAATAGCAATCAGCCCCAGCATTTT. This translates into CASSYANSNQPQHF.

The chain carries TRBV25-1 and TRBJ1-2, with TRBD1 matching over 8 bases. This CDR3 region has 14 residues. Unmatched junction bases numbered 6, after V lost 2 bases and J lost 7 bases. Germline values: CDR1 MGHDK, CDR2 SYGVNS. The CDR3 reads CASSEQGARGGYTF. The CDR3 DNA sequence: TGTGCCAGCAGTGAACAGGGGGCGCGGGGTGGCTACACCTTC.

Only a few counts were recorded for this clone. This chain links TRBV2 with TRBJ1-2; 12 bases align to TRBD1. There are 14 residues in the CDR3. Germline lookup yields CDR1 SNHLY and CDR2 FYNNEI. Germline trimming cut 6 bases from V and 6 bases from J; bases unmatched to any gene: 5. This CDR3 reads CASSKGQGANGYTF. CDR3 in DNA: TGTGCCAGCAGCAAGGGACAGGGGGCGAATGGCTACACCTTC.

This clone was detected a few times. The chain recombines TRBV13 with TRBJ1-2; 7 bases match TRBD1. With 5 bases clipped from V and 8 bases from J, the junction kept 14 bases outside the gene matches. The CDR3 spans 15 residues. The germline gives CDR1 PRHDT, CDR2 FYEKMQ (reference sequence). The CDR3 here is CASSPTPTGPAGYTF. CDR3 DNA: TGTGCCAGCAGCCCTACCCCGACAGGGCCTGCGGGCTACACCTTC.

V and J are TRBV2 and TRBJ1-4, with no clear D. CDR1 SNHLY and CDR2 FYNNEI come from the germline V gene. This CDR3 has 15 residues. Trimming took 7 bases from V and 3 from J, leaving 15 bases between them. For the CDR3, the DNA is TGTGCCAGCAAGGAGACAAATGCTGCTAATGAAAAACTGTTTTTT. This codes for CASKETNAANEKLFF.

This clone was counted a single time. The chain has TRBV5-6 and TRBJ1-1; D not certain. The CDR3 has 15 amino acids. Deletions cut 1 base from V and 4 bases from J, with 14 bases between. Germline CDR1 SGHDT, CDR2 YYEEEE. Here the CDR3 DNA reads TGTGCCAGCAGCTTGATACCGGGCAAGGGCACTGAAGCTTTCTTT. This translates into CASSLIPGKGTEAFF. The whole variable domain, remainder taken from reference TRBV5-6 and TRBJ1-1, is DAGVTQSPTHLIKTRGQQVTLRCSPKSGHDTVSWYQQALGQGPQFIFQYYEEEERQRGNFPDRFSGHQFPNYSSELNVNALLLGDSALYLCASSLIPGKGTEAFFGQGTRLTVV.

This rearrangement joins TRBV5-1 to TRBJ2-5; D call uncertain. CDR3 length: 15 residues. The V end was cut by 4 bases, the J end by 5 bases, with 18 bases between. CDR1 and CDR2 (germline): SGHRS, YFSETQ. The CDR3 region has the DNA TGCGCCAGCAGCCAGGACGGAGCCTTCGGGGAGACCCAGTACTTC. Amino acids: CASSQDGAFGETQYF.

This clone was counted a few times. The rearrangement links TRBV12-5 to TRBJ1-3; the D is unclear. The CDR3 sequence is 12 residues long. The germline V gene has CDR1 LGHNT and CDR2 FRNRAP. V was trimmed by 8 bases and J by 0 bases, leaving 5 bases between them. CDR3 amino acids: CASRSSGNTIYF. The CDR3, as DNA: TGTGCTAGTAGGAGCTCTGGAAACACCATATATTTT.

V is TRBV18 and J is TRBJ1-5; 10 nucleotides agree with TRBD1. V lost 6 bases, J lost 4 bases, and 6 bases stayed unmatched. Germline V CDR1 and CDR2: KGHSH, LQKENI. This CDR3 region has 15 residues. CDR3 residues: CASSSDRGRNQPQHF. For the CDR3, the DNA is TGTGCCAGCTCCTCCGACAGGGGGCGAAATCAGCCCCAGCATTTT.

This chain joins TRBV9 and TRBJ2-3, with TRBD2 identical over 7 bases. Trimming at V came to 3 bases and at J to 2 bases, leaving 12 bases not matched to a gene. The CDR3 has 17 residues. Germline loops: CDR1 SGDLS, CDR2 YYNGEE. The CDR3 is CASSASSTGLYTDTQYF. CDR3 DNA: TGTGCCAGCAGCGCCTCCTCAACGGGACTATACACAGATACGCAGTATTTT.